This entry features one T cell receptor beta chain sequence. Its antigen is not yet known. Base qualities are missing; no much larger clone stands one base away. TCRbeta CDR3 regions were amplified from genomic DNA using the immunoSEQ Assay, a bias-controlled multiplex PCR. The paper's data handling went like this. The number of nucleated cells in each sample was estimated from the amplification of reference gene primers within the assay. To quantify the absolute abundance of each unique TCRbeta CDR3 rearrangement, sequence reads were collapsed and filtered. Productive Simpson clonality was computed per sample as the square root of Simpson's diversity index over productive rearrangements. Sourced from immuneACCESS, this table was stored by TCRdb with only in-frame sequences that have V and J called. A share of the clones is absent; for the studies checked, an unresolved V gene accounts for under half, and the remainder has no known explanation. Clone size and V and J calls were adopted from that table, with D and trimming inferred from the DNA. This sample holds a few hundred thousand clones; more than 85% were observed only once. The ten largest account for approximately 8.3% of the sample.

This sample is drawn from a study of blood T cell repertoires in COVID-19 (dated by TCRdb to between 2020 and 2021). As for the study more broadly: Samples covering the acute and convalescent phases of COVID-19 were provided by collaborators in the United States, Italy and Spain. Sample metadata almost always included a de-identified subject ID, COVID-19 status, age in years and sex. Subjects who had been exposed to COVID-19, were actively infected with it, or had recovered from it provided the deeply sampled blood TCRbeta repertoires that made up the dataset. The prospective study material was composed of cDNA or gDNA derived from T cells, B-cell-depleted T cells, or PBMCs. The repertoires were released in a freely available public database intended as a resource for research on the immune response to SARS-CoV-2. Samples were obtained from the ongoing ImmuneRACE study (first 160 participants) and from roughly 1,300 subjects provided by 6 global collaborators. HLA class I and class II types, where available, came from metadata supplied by the sample provider rather than from assay-based typing. Overall results and qualifications from the work: Clinical and demographic metadata were provided uncurated, with the amount varying by source and participant.

Participants in the prospective study were aged about 18 to 90 years, lived in 20 to 25 United States geographic areas, and enrolled through a virtual design. Cohort assignment in the prospective study relied on participant-reported clinical history from a screening survey and a study questionnaire. Recovered participants in ImmuneRACE Cohort 3 were defined as having two consecutive negative NP/OP PCR tests, clearance from a healthcare professional, or resolution of symptoms. In the prospective study, mobile phlebotomists collected whole blood, serum and a nasopharyngeal or oropharyngeal swab from each participant. Over an approximately 2-month period, participants in the prospective study had the option of providing additional blood draws and questionnaires. Prospective study blood samples were shipped either frozen or at room temperature before DNA extraction. CDR1 and CDR2 were assigned from the germline V gene as SGHVS and FQNEAQ. V is trimmed back by 5 bases and J by 6 bases, and the junction contains 15 bases that no gene match accounts for. The CDR3 goes from the cysteine to the phenylalanine over 20 residues. Here the CDR3 DNA is all that survives: 60 bases in frame from base 1.

The sequenced sample consisted of PBMCs or T cells enriched from blood (not recorded which). The clonotype was recovered from a woman aged 60-75 years who had recovered from COVID-19. The V and J segments used are TRBV7-8 and TRBJ2-2, and TRBD2 matches 16 of the central bases. This receptor has the CDR3 CASSPGLAGGPIWFPGELFF. The base sequence is TGTGCCAGCAGCCCGGGACTAGCGGGGGGGCCGATCTGGTTTCCCGGGGAGCTGTTTTTT.